Reported below is one T cell receptor beta chain. Its cognate antigen is unknown. The germline V gene encodes CDR1 SGHRS and CDR2 YFSETQ. The CDR3 extends over 17 amino acids. With 4 bases clipped from V and 7 bases from J, the junction kept 9 bases outside the gene matches. TCRdb reprocessed the 5' RACE reads with MiXCR, giving one entry per CDR3 protein. The table records approximately 490,000 distinct CDR3 sequences, roughly 20% of them present only once. These data are taken from a study of T-cell memory formation after mild COVID-19. Findings and caveats of the study: Memory cells collected pre-infection included some clones that later responded, suggesting cross-reactive memory joined.

The sequence was collected from an adult woman who had mild COVID-19 (a few samples of this study predate the infection). Cell type and time point are not known. The sequenced sample was PBMCs or a T cell subset sorted from them (not recorded which). V gene TRBV5-1 combines with J gene TRBJ2-2, with 14 bases that match TRBD2. The CDR3 nucleotides are TGCGCCAGCAGCGCAGGACTAGCGGGGGGCTATGGCGGGGAGCTGTTTTTT. Encoded protein: CASSAGLAGGYGGELFF.